Listed here is a single T cell receptor (beta chain). The data derive from a study of blood T cell repertoires in COVID-19. The method was immunoSEQ multiplex PCR; TCRdb's version includes in-frame clones alone and lacks a portion of them. The sample comprises approximately 210,000 clones, 89% of which are singletons, and roughly 5% rests with the top ten. The CDR3 totals 10 residues. Deletions cut 3 bases from V and 7 bases from J, with 6 bases between. Germline CDR1 and CDR2: DFQATT and SNEGSKA (reference sequence). The TCR originated in a woman between 40 and 55 years old with acute or convalescent COVID-19. The J gene is TRBJ1-2, the V gene TRBV20-1; D uncertain. Sequencing used peripheral blood. The CDR3 bases are TGCAGTGCTAGTCCGGTTGGCTACACCTTC. It specifies CSASPVGYTF.